The T cell receptor (beta chain) under discussion was sequenced for a study of blood T cells in healthy people across ages. General study points: Long-lived donors exceeded aged donors in naive CD4+ cells and diversity. Per million T cells, TCR beta diversity dropped roughly linearly as age increased.

The V gene's germline CDR1 is SEHNR and CDR2 FQNEAQ (reference sequence). Trimming stripped 5 bases from V and 4 bases from J, with 20 bases between. The CDR3 length is 16 residues. In its sample, this clonotype was seen a few times. Its specificity is not known. Primed by a sample-barcoded 5' primer and a J-beta primer mix, a second PCR proceeded for roughly 7 to 11 cycles. Each CDR3 protein is one row after TCRdb ran MiXCR on the 5' RACE reads. The sample yields over 1,500,000 distinct CDR3 sequences, less than 50% seen once. This TCR derives from a middle-aged woman in good health. The chain uses TRBV7-9 and TRBJ1-2; TRBD1 might be the D (6 bases). The sequenced sample consisted of blood. This chain's CDR3 is CASSPGVPGSLYGYTF. CDR3 in DNA: TGTGCCAGCAGCCCAGGGGTACCAGGGAGCCTCTATGGCTACACCTTC.